The TCR beta chain under discussion was sequenced for a study of T cell changes during pregnancy in multiple sclerosis. The J segment lost 2 bases and the V segment lost 2 bases, leaving 7 bases of the junction unmatched. This CDR3 is built from 15 residues. The germline V gene encodes CDR1 SQVTM and CDR2 ANQGSEA. Assay: immunoSEQ multiplex PCR; the TCRdb copy retains only in-frame clones and omits some. The sample has more than 45,000 clones, 93% seen once. The chain links TRBV29-1 to TRBJ2-3, with TRBD1 matching 7 bases. The receptor was isolated from a female donor with multiple sclerosis, enrolled in a pregnancy study. The sequencing used CD8+ T cells from peripheral blood mononuclear cells, collected in the second trimester of pregnancy. The CDR3 DNA follows: TGCAGCGTTGAAACCCTGGGACAGACCACAGATACGCAGTATTTT. Its translation is CSVETLGQTTDTQYF.